What follows is one T cell receptor (beta chain) and its context. Antigen: not known. One junction end disagrees with the germline gene, perhaps due to a read error. This specimen comes from a study of T cell responses to AZD1222 COVID-19 vaccine. On the study more broadly: Recipients boosted at about 4 weeks or about 12 weeks are pooled.

Overall study findings and caveats: No repertoire was sampled before or during the peak T cell response, only after it. Spike as a whole was targeted by vaccine-associated CD4 TCRs, dominant at 160-218 and 743-854. Spike-specific TCR repertoires showed rising breadth and depth after two AZD1222 doses.

Assay: immunoSEQ multiplex PCR; the TCRdb copy retains only in-frame clones and omits some. Of 150,000 or so clones listed, 75% to 95% are singletons. This receptor was obtained from an adult in good health. The starting material was peripheral blood, obtained on day 0 of AZD1222 vaccination.

DNA of the CDR3: TGTGCCAGCAGCTTAGACTCTGCCTCGAACTTC. Translating it yields CASSLDSASNF. The rearrangement joins TRBV7-6 to TRBJ2-7; D gene uncertain. The CDR3 spans 11 residues. The V gene's germline CDR1 is SGHVS and CDR2 FNYEAQ.